This T cell receptor beta chain is drawn from a study of OX40 agonist ivuxolimab in advanced cancers. At the level of the study: Those enrolled were roughly 85% male, with a mean age of around 58 years and ages from about 20 to 85.

V lost 3 bases and J 0 bases, leaving 10 bases between the germline ends. Germline V gives CDR1 WNHNN, CDR2 SYGVQD (reference sequence). This CDR3 is 15 amino acids long. Sequencing was performed with immunoSEQ multiplex PCR; in TCRdb, only in-frame clones are kept and a portion is missing. The table has about 53,000 clones, 88% seen once. This rearrangement joins TRBV10-1 to TRBJ2-3; D gene unclear. The source is an adult with an advanced solid tumor such as melanoma, head and neck, liver or kidney cancer. The material was CD4+ or CD8+ T cells sorted from blood, obtained in a trial of the OX40 agonist ivuxolimab. The CDR3 sequence: CASSDKGSSTDTQYF. The CDR3 DNA reads as TGCGCCAGCAGTGACAAGGGTTCCAGCACAGATACGCAGTATTTT.